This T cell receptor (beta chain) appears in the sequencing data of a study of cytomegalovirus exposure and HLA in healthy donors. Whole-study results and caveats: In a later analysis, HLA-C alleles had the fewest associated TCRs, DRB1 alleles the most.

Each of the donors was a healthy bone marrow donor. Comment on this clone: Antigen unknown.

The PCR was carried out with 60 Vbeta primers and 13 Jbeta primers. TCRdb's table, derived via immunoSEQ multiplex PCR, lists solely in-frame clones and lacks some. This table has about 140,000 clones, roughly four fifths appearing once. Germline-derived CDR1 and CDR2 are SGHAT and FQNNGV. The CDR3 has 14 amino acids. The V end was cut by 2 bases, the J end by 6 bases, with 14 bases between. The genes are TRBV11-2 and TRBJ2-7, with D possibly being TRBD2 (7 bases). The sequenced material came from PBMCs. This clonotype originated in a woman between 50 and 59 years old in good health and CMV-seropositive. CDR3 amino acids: CASSLNVGGREQYF. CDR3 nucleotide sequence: TGTGCCAGCAGCTTAAACGTCGGGGGGCGCGAGCAGTACTTC. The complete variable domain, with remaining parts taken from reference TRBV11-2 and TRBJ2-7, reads EAGVAQSPRYKIIEKRQSVAFWCNPISGHATLYWYQQILGQGPKLLIQFQNNGVVDDSQLPKDRFSAERLKGVDSTLKIQPAKLEDSAVYLCASSLNVGGREQYFGPGTRLTVT.